The entry below describes one TCR beta chain. Its antigen is undetermined. Naive CD4+ T cells were purified with Tregs depleted by CD25. The CDR3 has 12 amino acids. V was cut by 10 bases and J by 10 bases, with 17 bases left in between. CDR1 MNHEY and CDR2 SMNVEV come from the germline V gene (reference sequence). Points from the study as a whole: Larger-cohort validation covered only one TCR beta V-J rearrangement.

After constant-region reverse-primer amplification, full-length variable regions underwent semi-nested PCR with Nested Universal Primer A. TCRdb re-called the 5' RACE reads with MiXCR, one entry per CDR3 protein. The table lists tens of thousands of distinct CDR3 sequences, approximately 25% of them singletons. The sample taken for sequencing was naive CD4+ T cells sorted from a lymph node. This sample's subset: naive CD4+ T cells, CD4+CD45RA+CD25-. This chain uses TRBV27 with TRBJ2-1, with D uncertain. The receptor's source is a female donor with breast cancer. This CDR3 reads CATAAGFREQFF. CDR3 nucleotides: TGTGCCACCGCGGCAGGTTTCCGGGAGCAGTTCTTC.